These 25 T cell receptor beta chains came from one sample sequenced in a study of T-cell memory formation after mild COVID-19. TCRdb re-analysed the 5' RACE reads in MiXCR, keeping a single row per CDR3 protein. The sample contains around 250,000 distinct CDR3 sequences, 16% of which appear only once. Source material: PBMCs or a T cell subset sorted from them (not recorded which). The source is a man aged 18 to 29 who had mild COVID-19 (a few samples of this study predate the infection). Cell type and time point are not known.

The chain carries TRBV12-3 or TRBV12-4 and TRBJ1-2; unclear D gene. Between the trimmed V and J ends, which lost 10 bases and 5 bases, there was a span of 17 bases. The CDR3 has 13 residues. CDR3 protein: CAISRPERYGYTF. CDR3 DNA sequence: TGTGCCATCTCACGCCCGGAGAGGTATGGCTACACCTTC.

CDR3 loop: CSVEDRASSYEQYV. The CDR3 nucleotides are TGCAGCGTTGAAGATCGGGCGAGCTCCTACGAGCAGTACGTC. The chain couples TRBV29-1 to TRBJ2-7; D is unclear. This CDR3 spans 14 amino acids. Trimming cost V 0 bases and J 0 bases, with 9 bases left between them. Looked up from germline, CDR1 is SQVTM and CDR2 is ANQGSEA.

J is TRBJ1-1 and V is TRBV29-1; tentatively, D is TRBD1 (5 bases). Germline CDR1 is SQVTM and CDR2 is ANQGSEA. The CDR3 extends over 12 amino acids. V dropped 4 bases and J dropped 8 bases, with 14 bases sitting between them. The CDR3 loop is CSVGDQGSEAFF. DNA for the CDR3: TGCAGCGTTGGGGACCAGGGATCGGAAGCTTTCTTT. The full variable domain, with the rest looked up from reference TRBV29-1 and TRBJ1-1, is SAVISQKPSRDICQRGTSLTIQCQVDSQVTMMFWYRQQPGQSLTLIATANQGSEATYESGFVIDKFPISRPNLTFSTLTVSNMSPEDSSIYLCSVGDQGSEAFFGQGTRLTVV.

This clonotype has a handful of counts. The V gene is TRBV9, the J gene TRBJ1-1, with D unclear. The CDR3 covers 14 residues. V was cut by 1 base and J by 0 bases, with 7 bases left in between. Germline V gene data show CDR1 as SGDLS and CDR2 as YYNGEE. The CDR3 DNA is TGTGCCAGCAGCGTACTAGGAATGAACACTGAAGCTTTCTTT. This encodes CASSVLGMNTEAFF.

The CDR3 nucleotides are TGTGCCAGCAGCTTAGTAAGGGGGAACACTGAAGCTTTCTTT. Encoded protein: CASSLVRGNTEAFF. This sequence joins TRBV7-9 and TRBJ1-1, with a possible D match to TRBD1 (5 bases). The CDR3 is 14 residues long. The V and J ends lost 1 base and 1 base respectively, with 7 bases between them. Per germline, CDR1 SEHNR and CDR2 FQNEAQ (reference sequence).

A word on this clonotype: Mismatch with germline at one junction end may stem from a read error. The rearrangement uses TRBV7-8 and TRBJ2-1; weak D call: TRBD2 (6 bases). Germline V CDR1 and CDR2: SGHVS, FQNEAQ. CDR3 length equals 12 residues. CDR3 in amino acids: CASRRVWGVTSF. In nucleotides, the CDR3 is TGTGCCAGCAGGCGCGTCTGGGGGGTCACATCCTTC.

DNA of the CDR3: TGTGCCAGCAGCCTAAGGGCCCGGGACGGCAAAGAGACCCAGTACTTC. Translation: CASSLRARDGKETQYF. The V gene is TRBV12-3 or TRBV12-4, the J gene TRBJ2-5; D is possibly TRBD1 or TRBD2 (5 bases each). V lost 6 bases and J lost 3, with 20 bases in between. This CDR3 spans 16 amino acids.

The chain uses TRBV6-5 and TRBJ1-2, with D tentatively TRBD1 (5 bases). Trimming pared 2 bases from V and 4 bases from J, leaving 23 bases between. This CDR3 spans 18 amino acids. The germline V gene has CDR1 MNHEY and CDR2 SVGAGI. This chain's CDR3 is CASSYGGFFAGRTYGYTF. The CDR3, as DNA: TGTGCCAGCAGTTACGGGGGGTTCTTTGCAGGACGAACCTATGGCTACACCTTC.

A few counts support this clonotype. The chain employs TRBV9 and TRBJ2-1; TRBD2 might be the D (5 bases). Trimming removed 3 bases at V and 8 bases at J, with 18 bases between. The CDR3 spans 15 residues. CDR1 is SGDLS and CDR2 is YYNGEE in the germline V gene. DNA for the CDR3: TGTGCCAGCAGCGAGACCCCGCGGGCTGAGGATGAGCAGTTCTTC. This gives the protein CASSETPRAEDEQFF.

This clonotype was seen more than once but under ten times. The V gene is TRBV7-2, the J gene TRBJ1-2; D gene uncertain. From germline, CDR1 is SGHTA and CDR2 FQGNSA. CDR3 length equals 12 residues. Trimming removed 0 bases at V and 8 bases at J, with 7 bases between. The CDR3 DNA is TGTGCCAGCAGCTTAGCGTCGGTAGGCTACACCTTC. Its protein is CASSLASVGYTF.

The gene calls are TRBV7-9 and TRBJ2-3; 7 bases match TRBD2. Trimming cost V 5 bases and J 2 bases; bases outside gene matches: 4. In germline, CDR1 is SEHNR, CDR2 FQNEAQ (reference sequence). The CDR3 totals 14 residues. The CDR3 DNA reads as TGTGCCAGCAGCCCTCTAGCGGCCACAGATACGCAGTATTTT. As protein: CASSPLAATDTQYF. Looking up the rest from reference TRBV7-9 and TRBJ2-3 gives the full variable domain: DTGVSQNPRHKITKRGQNVTFRCDPISEHNRLYWYRQTLGQGPEFLTYFQNEAQLEKSRLLSDRFSAERPKGSFSTLEIQRTEQGDSAMYLCASSPLAATDTQYFGPGTRLTVL.

In this sample, this clonotype turned up many times. The rearrangement links TRBV28 to TRBJ1-6, with D unclear. V lost 2 bases and J lost 8, with 7 bases in between. The CDR3 is 13 residues long. The germline gives CDR1 MDHEN, CDR2 SYDVKM. The CDR3 loop reads CASSLTRHSPLHF. Written as DNA, the CDR3 is TGTGCCAGCAGTTTAACCAGGCATTCACCCCTCCACTTT. Full variable domain (remainder filled in from reference TRBV28 and TRBJ1-6): DVKVTQSSRYLVKRTGEKVFLECVQDMDHENMFWYRQDPGLGLRLIYFSYDVKMKEKGDIPEGYSVSREKKERFSLILESASTNQTSMYLCASSLTRHSPLHFGNGTRLTVT.

The chain has TRBV4-1 and TRBJ2-3; possibly TRBD2 for D (6 bases). CDR1 and CDR2 from the germline V gene are MGHRA and YSYEKL. CDR3 length equals 17 residues. With 3 bases removed from V and 0 bases from J, the gap between germline ends came to 16 bases. The CDR3 here is CASSQGGFYSSTDTQYF. CDR3 bases: TGCGCCAGCAGCCAGGGGGGATTCTATTCTAGCACAGATACGCAGTATTTT.

This clonotype was picked up a small number of times. The chain uses TRBV12-3 or TRBV12-4 and TRBJ2-2; 10 nucleotides line up with TRBD1. This CDR3 has 14 residues. The V and J ends lost 7 bases and 6 bases, in that order; junction bases with no gene match: 5. This CDR3 reads CASTETGGPGELFF. CDR3 bases: TGTGCCAGCACAGAGACAGGGGGCCCCGGGGAGCTGTTTTTT.

This clonotype was found a few times. The genes are TRBV2 and TRBJ2-1; D gene uncertain. V was trimmed by 2 bases and J by 12 bases, leaving 11 bases between them. Germline V gene data show CDR1 as SNHLY and CDR2 as FYNNEI. CDR3 length: 12 residues. The CDR3 here is CASSELGRRQFF. The CDR3 DNA reads as TGTGCCAGCAGTGAATTGGGAAGGCGGCAGTTCTTC.

This clonotype was seen only a few times. The genes are TRBV7-2 and TRBJ1-4; D ambiguous. Germline V gives CDR1 SGHTA, CDR2 FQGNSA. V lost 4 bases and J 4 bases, leaving 16 bases between the germline ends. CDR3 length: 16 amino acids. The CDR3 protein is CASSSPPGRSNEKLFF. DNA for the CDR3: TGTGCCAGCAGCTCGCCCCCCGGGAGAAGTAATGAAAAACTGTTTTTT.

This clonotype was counted a single time. J is TRBJ1-1 and V is TRBV9, with D maybe TRBD1 (5 bases). Per the germline V gene, CDR1 is SGDLS and CDR2 is YYNGEE. Trimming cost V 5 bases and J 1 base, with 12 bases left between them. This CDR3 is 14 amino acids long. The CDR3 DNA is TGTGCCAGCAGGAGAATCGACAGGAACACTGAAGCTTTCTTT. This encodes CASRRIDRNTEAFF.

V usage is TRBV7-2 and J usage is TRBJ2-3; 12 nucleotides match TRBD2. J was trimmed by 9 bases and V by 7 bases; bases with no gene match: 11. CDR3 length equals 15 residues. Germline CDR1 SGHTA, CDR2 FQGNSA. The CDR3 loop reads CASTTYLAGGLTQYF. The CDR3 DNA reads as TGTGCCAGCACCACTTACCTAGCGGGGGGGTTAACGCAGTATTTT.

The chain is built from TRBV5-1 and TRBJ2-3; D remains ambiguous. Germline V gene sequence: CDR1 SGHRS, CDR2 YFSETQ. The CDR3 spans 14 residues. Trimming removed 0 bases at V and 1 base at J, with 6 bases between. This chain's CDR3 is CASSLVDGTDTQYF. CDR3 sequence (DNA): TGCGCCAGCAGCTTGGTAGACGGCACAGATACGCAGTATTTT.

The chain is built from TRBV28 and TRBJ1-4, with a weak D call TRBD1 (6 bases). The CDR3 totals 14 residues. Germline V gene sequence: CDR1 MDHEN, CDR2 SYDVKM. Trimming cost V 7 bases and J 8 bases, with 17 bases left between them. This chain's CDR3 is CASTPQGGGEKLFF. The CDR3 DNA reads TGTGCCAGCACCCCCCAAGGGGGGGGCGAAAAACTGTTTTTT. The whole variable domain, remainder taken from reference TRBV28 and TRBJ1-4, is DVKVTQSSRYLVKRTGEKVFLECVQDMDHENMFWYRQDPGLGLRLIYFSYDVKMKEKGDIPEGYSVSREKKERFSLILESASTNQTSMYLCASTPQGGGEKLFFGSGTQLSVL.

In its sample, this clonotype was seen many times. The chain links TRBV7-6 to TRBJ2-5; tentatively, D is TRBD1 or TRBD2 (5 bases each). Germline lookup yields CDR1 SGHVS and CDR2 FNYEAQ. The CDR3 contains 13 residues. Trimming took off 5 bases at V and 2 bases at J, with 9 bases between the two ends. The CDR3 coding sequence is TGTGCCAGCAGCATGGGACGGCAAGAGACCCAGTACTTC. It specifies CASSMGRQETQYF. Combining the CDR3 with reference TRBV7-6 and TRBJ2-5 gives the whole variable domain GAGVSQSPRYKVTKRGQDVALRCDPISGHVSLYWYRQALGQGPEFLTYFNYEAQQDKSGLPNDRFSAERPEGSISTLTIQRTEQRDSAMYRCASSMGRQETQYFGPGTRLLVL.

This chain connects TRBV6-5 to TRBJ2-3, with a tentative D call TRBD2 (6 bases). This CDR3 has 16 amino acids. Germline CDR1 MNHEY, CDR2 SVGAGI. The V and J ends lost 7 bases and 1 base respectively, with 18 bases between them. CDR3 coding DNA: TGTGCCAGCATTCCGCGACTAGGCGGGGGCACAGATACGCAGTATTTT. This translates into CASIPRLGGGTDTQYF.

J is TRBJ1-5 and V is TRBV19; possibly TRBD1 for D (6 bases). V was cut by 8 bases and J by 0 bases, with 14 bases left in between. The length of the CDR3 is 15 residues. Germline lookup yields CDR1 LNHDA and CDR2 SQIVND (reference sequence). The CDR3 sequence is CASSQGIYSNQPQHF. CDR3 nucleotides: TGTGCCAGTTCGCAGGGGATCTATAGCAATCAGCCCCAGCATTTT.

This chain joins TRBV5-4 and TRBJ2-7, with 8 positions matching TRBD1. The CDR3 has 12 amino acids. Germline CDR1 and CDR2: SGHNT and YYREEE (reference sequence). V lost 4 bases and J lost 6; bases outside the gene matches: 3. For the CDR3, the DNA is TGTGCCAGCAGCCAGGGGGCGTGCGAGCAGTACGTC. Its translation is CASSQGACEQYV.

The chain couples TRBV29-1 to TRBJ1-1, with a weak D call TRBD1 (5 bases). The ends were cut back, 2 bases at V and 4 bases at J, with 17 bases in the middle. The CDR3 is 15 amino acids. Looked up from germline, CDR1 is SQVTM and CDR2 is ANQGSEA. CDR3 nucleotide sequence: TGCAGCGTTGAAACCCAGGGAAGGTTGGTCACTGAAGCTTTCTTT. This sequence encodes CSVETQGRLVTEAFF.